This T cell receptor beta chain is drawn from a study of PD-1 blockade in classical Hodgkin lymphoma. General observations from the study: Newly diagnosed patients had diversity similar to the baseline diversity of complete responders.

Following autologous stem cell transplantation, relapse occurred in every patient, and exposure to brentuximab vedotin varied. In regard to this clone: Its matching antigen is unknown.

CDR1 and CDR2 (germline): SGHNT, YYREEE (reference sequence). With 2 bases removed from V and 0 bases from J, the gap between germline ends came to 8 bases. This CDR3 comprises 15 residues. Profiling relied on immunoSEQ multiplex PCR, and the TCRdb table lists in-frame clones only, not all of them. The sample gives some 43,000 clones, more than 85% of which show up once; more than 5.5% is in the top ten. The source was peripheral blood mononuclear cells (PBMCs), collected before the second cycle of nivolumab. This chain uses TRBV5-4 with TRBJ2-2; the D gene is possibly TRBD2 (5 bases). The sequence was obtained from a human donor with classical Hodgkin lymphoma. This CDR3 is CASSFGRANTGELFF. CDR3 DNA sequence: TGTGCCAGCAGCTTCGGGCGGGCGAACACCGGGGAGCTGTTTTTT.